A selection of T cell receptor beta chains follows, all from one sample in a study of CD8+ T cells in alopecia areata. Assay: immunoSEQ multiplex PCR; the TCRdb copy retains only in-frame clones and omits some. The repertoire has 130,000 or so clones, approximately 49% of them found once; the top ten carry over 15%. The input for sequencing was CD8+ T cells sorted from blood, taken at week 0. These receptors were taken from a human donor with alopecia areata. Each CDR3 is given with its conserved first and last residue. A D gene is named only where the DNA matches it firmly. Rows give clone size only sometimes, using once, few, many, or a class for an expanded clone.

d_call,j_call,clone_size,v_call,cdr3_nt,cdr3_aa
NA,TRBJ2-1,NA,TRBV6-5,TGTGCCAGCAGTCTCATGGAAAAGCTCGATGAGCAGTTCTTC,CASSLMEKLDEQFF
NA,TRBJ2-1,NA,TRBV5-6,TGTGCCAGCAGCTCGGGACCACCTGAGCAGTTCTTC,CASSSGPPEQFF
NA,TRBJ2-7,NA,TRBV4-1,TGCGCCAGCAGCCTACGGGTCGCTACCTCCTCCTACGAGCAGTACTTC,CASSLRVATSSYEQYF
TRBD1,TRBJ2-5,once,TRBV6-5,TGTGCCAGCAGTTACGGCTGGGACAGAACCCAAGAGACCCAGTACTTC,CASSYGWDRTQETQYF
NA,TRBJ2-3,NA,TRBV7-8,TGTGCCAGCAGCTGGGGAGATACGCAGTATTTT,CASSWGDTQYF
NA,TRBJ1-5,once,TRBV27,TGTGCCAGCAGTTTTACGGGGGAGCCCCAGCATTTT,CASSFTGEPQHF
NA,TRBJ2-5,NA,TRBV7-3,TGTGCCAGCAGCTTAGGGGGCACCCAAGAGACCCAGTACTTC,CASSLGGTQETQYF
NA,TRBJ2-1,few,TRBV28,TGTGCCAGCAGTCTTGAAGGGGTTCAGGAGCAGTTCTTC,CASSLEGVQEQFF
TRBD1,TRBJ2-5,NA,TRBV4-2,TGTGCCAGCAGCCACCGGACAGGGGGTCTAGAGACCCAGTACTTC,CASSHRTGGLETQYF
TRBD1,TRBJ2-1,NA,TRBV13,TGTGCCAGCAGTTCCGGGACAGGATCGGATGAGCAGTTCTTC,CASSSGTGSDEQFF